This T cell receptor beta chain derives from a study of T cell responses to AZD1222 COVID-19 vaccine. Study information: Second doses were pooled across both intervals (about 4 or about 12 weeks).

V lost 3 bases to trimming and J lost 1 base; unmatched junction nucleotides: 7. The CDR3 has 16 residues. Germline values: CDR1 LGHNT, CDR2 FRNRAP. The repertoire was sequenced with immunoSEQ multiplex PCR; TCRdb's copy has only in-frame clones and lacks some. The sample consists of about 130,000 clones, over 85% of them appearing once. Study-wide findings and caveats: Spike-specific TCR breadth and depth rose after two AZD1222 doses. Among AZD1222 vaccinees, only six were seropositive at baseline.

On this clone itself: Its antigen remains unknown.

The origin of this receptor is an adult in good health. The J gene is TRBJ2-3, the V gene TRBV12-5; 7 nucleotides match TRBD1. The sample consisted of peripheral blood, taken on day 0 of AZD1222 vaccination. The CDR3 protein is CASGLPTGVGTDTQYF. CDR3 DNA sequence: TGTGCTAGTGGTTTACCCACAGGGGTGGGCACAGATACGCAGTATTTT.